These T cell receptor beta chains were read from a single sample in a study of control samples from healthy donors and cancer patients. The repertoire was sequenced with immunoSEQ multiplex PCR; TCRdb's copy has only in-frame clones and lacks some. The sample carries some 79,000 clones, less than 90% recorded once. Sample: blood. These receptors originate from a woman in her forties or fifties in good health. CDR3s include the opening cysteine and the closing phenylalanine or tryptophan. The D gene is left open where the match is weak. The size entry is marked missing in some rows and otherwise reads once, few, many or a size class.

>TRBV27|TRBD1|-|TRBJ1-2
TGTGCCAGCAGTTTATCTGGACGGACAGGAGTCTATGGCTACACCTTC
CASSLSGRTGVYGYTF
>TRBV5-1|-|once|TRBJ2-7
TGCGCCAGCAGCCAGGACGGCTACGAGCAGTACTTC
CASSQDGYEQYF
>TRBV25-1|-|-|TRBJ2-7
TGTGCCAGCAGTGACCGGGGATGGCACGAGCAGTACTTC
CASSDRGWHEQYF
>TRBV15|TRBD2|-|TRBJ2-1
TGTGCCACCAGCCCCACTAGCGGTACTTACAATGAGCAGTTCTTC
CATSPTSGTYNEQFF
>TRBV6-5|-|-|TRBJ2-2
TGTGCCAGCAGTTACTCGGTGGTGGGCACCGGGGAGCTGTTTTTT
CASSYSVVGTGELFF
>TRBV9|TRBD2|-|TRBJ2-1
TGTGCCAGCAGCCCGGGACTAGCGGGAGGGAAGGAGTTCTTC
CASSPGLAGGKEFF
>TRBV28|-|-|TRBJ2-5
TGTGCCAGCAGCGGGGAGACCCAGTACTTC
CASSGETQYF
>TRBV29-1|-|-|TRBJ2-1
TGCAGCGTTCCAGAGGCCCAATACAATGAGCAGTTCTTC
CSVPEAQYNEQFF
>TRBV10-3|TRBD1|-|TRBJ2-4
TGTGCCATCAGACGACAGGGGGCGGGCATTCAGTACTTC
CAIRRQGAGIQYF
>TRBV6-5|-|once|TRBJ1-1
TGTGCCAGCACCCCAGACAGGAGGCGTGCCGAAGCTTTCTTT
CASTPDRRRAEAFF
>TRBV24-1|-|-|TRBJ2-1
TGTGCCACCAGTGACCCCCCGGGGCAATACAATGAGCAGTTCTTC
CATSDPPGQYNEQFF
>TRBV7-3|-|-|TRBJ1-2
TGTGCCAGCAGCCCCCAAGAAAGGGGAGGCTACACCTTC
CASSPQERGGYTF
>TRBV5-1|-|-|TRBJ1-1
TGCGCCAGCAGCCCTCGGACGGATATGAACACTGAAGCTTTCTTT
CASSPRTDMNTEAFF
>TRBV7-3|-|-|TRBJ2-1
TGTGCCAGCAGCCCAAACCCTCCTACTGCTAGAGCCAATGAGCAGTTCTTC
CASSPNPPTARANEQFF
>TRBV3-1/TRBV3-2|TRBD2|-|TRBJ2-1
TGTGCCAGCAGCCCCGTTAGGACTAGTCAGATTTCGGGTGAGCAGTTCTTC
CASSPVRTSQISGEQFF
>TRBV7-6|TRBD2|-|TRBJ2-7
TGTGCCAGCAGCTTACGGGTTAGCGGGGACCTAACCTCCTACGAGCAGTACTTC
CASSLRVSGDLTSYEQYF
>TRBV28|-|-|TRBJ1-5
TGTGCCAGCAGCCCCCCAGCTGATTATAGCAATCAGCCCCAGCATTTT
CASSPPADYSNQPQHF
>TRBV14|-|-|TRBJ2-2
TGTGCCAGCAGCCAAGTAGCAACCGGGGAGCTGTTTTTT
CASSQVATGELFF
>TRBV7-9|-|-|TRBJ1-2
TGTGCCAGCAGCTTAGTTACAGGGAAGTATGGCTACACCTTC
CASSLVTGKYGYTF
>TRBV12-3/TRBV12-4|-|once|TRBJ2-7
TGTGCCAGCAGTTTCGGACACTCCTACGAGCAGTACTTC
CASSFGHSYEQYF
>TRBV5-1|-|once|TRBJ1-1
TGCGCCAGCAGCATGGCGACGGGGAACACTGAAGCTTTCTTT
CASSMATGNTEAFF
>TRBV5-5|TRBD1|once|TRBJ1-1
TGTGCCAGCAGCCCCTACAGGGGAATGAACACTGAAGCTTTCTTT
CASSPYRGMNTEAFF
>TRBV5-1|-|-|TRBJ2-5
TGCGCCAGCAGCTTGATGCCGTCCGGGGTGGAAGAGACCCAGTACTTC
CASSLMPSGVEETQYF
>TRBV12-5|-|-|TRBJ1-2
TGTGCTAGTGGTTTGGAAGGGGCTAACTATGGCTACACCTTC
CASGLEGANYGYTF
>TRBV29-1|-|few|TRBJ1-2
TGCAGCGTTGAACAGTCGACCTATGGCTACACCTTC
CSVEQSTYGYTF
>TRBV19|TRBD2|-|TRBJ2-2
TGTGCCAGTAGTCGGGGACTAGCGGGATCCACCGGGGAGCTGTTTTTT
CASSRGLAGSTGELFF
>TRBV9|-|-|TRBJ2-1
TGTGCCAGCAGCGTAGCCGGGGACCACAATGAGCAGTTCTTC
CASSVAGDHNEQFF
>TRBV18|-|-|TRBJ2-1
TGTGCCAGCTCACCATATATGGGCGCAGACAATGAGCAGTTCTTC
CASSPYMGADNEQFF
>TRBV28|-|-|TRBJ2-4
TGTGCCAGCAGCCCCGGGACGGTCGCCAAAAACATTCAGTACTTC
CASSPGTVAKNIQYF
>TRBV5-1|-|-|TRBJ1-1
TGCGCCAGCAGCTTGGAGTTTTACAGTGAGGAAGCTTTCTTT
CASSLEFYSEEAFF
>TRBV5-4|-|-|TRBJ2-3
TGTGCCAGCAGCTTCTCGGGAGCAACAGATACGCAGTATTTT
CASSFSGATDTQYF
>TRBV15|-|few|TRBJ1-6
TGTGCCACCAGCGATCGACAGGCGGCTAATTCACCCCTCCACTTT
CATSDRQAANSPLHF
>TRBV7-7|TRBD1|once|TRBJ2-5
TGTGCTAGCAGCTCGGGACAGGGAGAGACCCAGTACTTC
CASSSGQGETQYF
>TRBV5-1|TRBD1|once|TRBJ1-2
TGCGCCAGCAGCCAGACAGGGGCCTATGGCTACACCTTC
CASSQTGAYGYTF
>TRBV18|-|-|TRBJ1-4
TGTGCCAGCTCACCTACGGACATTGAAAAACTGTTTTTT
CASSPTDIEKLFF
>TRBV21-1|-|-|TRBJ2-7
TGTGCCAGCAGCAAAAGACCCTCATCGGTCTCCTACGAGCAGTACTTC
CASSKRPSSVSYEQYF
>TRBV18|-|-|TRBJ2-3
TGTGCCAGCTCATCCCCTGTCGGGAGTTATACAGATACGCAGTATTTT
CASSSPVGSYTDTQYF
>TRBV11-2|-|-|TRBJ1-1
TGTGCCAGCAGCCCCCGACAGATTTTCTCGAACACTGAAGCTTTCTTT
CASSPRQIFSNTEAFF
>TRBV28|-|-|TRBJ1-5
TGTGCCAGCAGTTTACGAGGGGACAATCAGCCCCAGCATTTT
CASSLRGDNQPQHF
>TRBV18|-|-|TRBJ1-5
TGTGCCAGCTCACTTGACGGCAATCAGCCCCAGCATTTT
CASSLDGNQPQHF
>TRBV28|TRBD2|-|TRBJ2-1
TGTGCCAGCAGTCCGGGACTAGGCATCTACAATGAGCAGTTCTTC
CASSPGLGIYNEQFF
>TRBV19|-|-|TRBJ2-2
TGTGCCAGTAGATCAGGGAGTCGCACCGGGGAGCTGTTTTTT
CASRSGSRTGELFF